What follows describes a single TCR beta chain. The antigen is undetermined. This sample was included in a study of shared clonotypes between healthy human individuals. The study, taken as a whole, reports: Richness estimates generally favored naive over memory subsets.

Germline V gene lookup returns CDR1 SGHRS and CDR2 YFSETQ. Losses at the gene ends were 4 bases for V and 5 bases for J; bases not matched to a gene: 7. The CDR3 runs 15 residues. Generated by immunoSEQ multiplex PCR, the TCRdb table keeps only in-frame clones and is missing some. The profile shows around 2,000,000 clones, 85% to 95% of them singletons. V usage is TRBV5-1 and J usage is TRBJ2-5, with 11 bases matching TRBD1. This TCR was recovered from a man between 18 and 29 years old in good health. Sequenced sample: naive CD4+ T cells sorted from blood. Documented subset: CD45RA+ positively selected. CDR3 sequence (DNA): TGCGCCAGCAGCCCGGACAGGGGGCGCGGGGAGACCCAGTACTTC. It specifies CASSPDRGRGETQYF.